This T cell receptor beta chain was captured by sequencing in a study of blood T cell repertoires in COVID-19. Overall study: The United States, Italy and Spain provided the acute and convalescent COVID-19 samples. PBMCs, B-cell-depleted T cells, or T cells were the source of the cDNA or gDNA that made up the material.

Assay used: immunoSEQ multiplex PCR; TCRdb lists only in-frame clones, some missing. The table lists nearly 50,000 clones, over 65% of them singletons. This CDR3 has 12 residues. In germline, CDR1 is LNHDA, CDR2 SQIVND (reference sequence). Trimming pared 3 bases from V and 2 bases from J, leaving 4 bases between. V and J are TRBV19 and TRBJ1-1, with D unclear. Sequenced material: peripheral blood. The sequence came from a woman aged 60-75 years with acute or convalescent COVID-19. The CDR3 nucleotides read TGTGCCAGTAGTATGGGCAACACTGAAGCTTTCTTT. Protein: CASSMGNTEAFF.